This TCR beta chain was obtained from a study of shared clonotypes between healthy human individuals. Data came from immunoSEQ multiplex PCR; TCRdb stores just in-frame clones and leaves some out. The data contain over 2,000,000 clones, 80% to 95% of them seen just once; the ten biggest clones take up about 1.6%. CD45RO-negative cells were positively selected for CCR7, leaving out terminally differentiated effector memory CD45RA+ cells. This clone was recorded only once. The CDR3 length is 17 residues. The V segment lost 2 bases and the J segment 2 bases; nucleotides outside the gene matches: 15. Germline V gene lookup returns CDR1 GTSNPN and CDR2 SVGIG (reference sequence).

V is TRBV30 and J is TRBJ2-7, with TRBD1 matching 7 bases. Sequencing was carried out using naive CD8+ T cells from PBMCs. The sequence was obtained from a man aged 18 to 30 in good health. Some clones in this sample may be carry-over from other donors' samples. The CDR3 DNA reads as TGTGCCTGGAGTCTCCCTGTGCGGACAGGCTCAACCTACGAGCAGTACTTC. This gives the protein CAWSLPVRTGSTYEQYF.